The 3 T cell receptor beta chains below were found in one sample sequenced in a study of beta chain features in type 1 diabetes (dated by TCRdb to the late 2010s). Library method: the immunoSEQ multiplex PCR assay. The High Capacity cDNA Reverse Transcription Kit was used to reverse transcribe all of the isolated RNA, meaning that expressed TCRB transcripts were what got sequenced. The table was pulled from immuneACCESS by TCRdb, which kept in-frame rearrangements only. Such tables lose some clones; where checked, under half of the loss comes from unresolved V genes, and the rest has no known cause. The sample profile shows about 180,000 clones; about an eighth of them were found once. The ten largest clones take up about 0.66% of the sample. The sample consisted of central memory CD4+ T cells from blood. These receptors were obtained from a woman younger than 35 in good health.

The rearrangement uses TRBV18 and TRBJ2-1, with 8 bases lining up with TRBD1. Germline CDR1 is KGHSH and CDR2 is LQKENI. Trimming at V came to 3 bases and at J to 5 bases, leaving 3 bases not matched to a gene. The CDR3 extends over 14 amino acids. CDR3 nucleotides: TGTGCCAGCTCACCGGACAGGGCAAACAATGAGCAGTTCTTC. The encoded protein is CASSPDRANNEQFF.

This sequence joins TRBV19 and TRBJ2-5, with 9 positions matching TRBD1. Germline values: CDR1 LNHDA, CDR2 SQIVND (reference sequence). J lost 4 bases, V lost 5 bases, and 5 bases had no gene match. This CDR3 comprises 14 residues. The CDR3, as DNA: TGTGCCAGTAGTCAGCCGGGACAGGGAGAGACCCAGTACTTC. Its translation: CASSQPGQGETQYF.

The chain carries TRBV7-9 and TRBJ2-7, with D possibly being TRBD1 (5 bases). Trimming removed 4 bases at V and 0 bases at J, with 13 bases between. Germline V gives CDR1 SEHNR, CDR2 FQNEAQ (reference sequence). The CDR3 sequence is 15 residues long. CDR3 amino acids: CASSYLQGGSYEQYF. CDR3 sequence (DNA): TGTGCCAGCAGCTACCTTCAGGGCGGCTCCTACGAGCAGTACTTC.